This TCR beta chain was sequenced for a study of vaccination effects on CD4 cells after COVID-19. Study-wide results and limits: Late post-vaccination, clones induced by infection and those induced by vaccine underwent marked clonal contraction. Few convalescent patients and no early post-infection timepoints were included in the study.

The assay was immunoSEQ multiplex PCR, and TCRdb's table has in-frame clones only and misses some. The repertoire consists of about 64,000 clones, with 72% occurring once and the leading ten covering around 25%. In regard to this clone: Its antigen is not identified.

Trimming shortened V by 6 bases and J by 9 bases, and 21 bases separated the two germline ends. This CDR3 has 14 residues. Germline V lookup: CDR1 SGHTA, CDR2 FQGNSA. At the end of roughly 9 days of culture, CD4+ T cells were isolated. Convalescent patients had PCR-confirmed SARS-CoV-2 infection between March and December 2020. Half-medium replacement with IL-2 medium occurred on days 3 and 7. The gene calls are TRBV7-2 and TRBJ2-7; D possibly matches TRBD1 or TRBD2 (7 bases each). This material consisted of CD4+ T cells from PBMCs cultured without peptide, taken before COVID-19 vaccination. The receptor was derived from a human donor who had a prior SARS-CoV-2 infection. The CDR3 DNA is TGTGCCAGCAGTCCCAGGGGGGGGACTATCGTGCAGTACTTC. Protein product: CASSPRGGTIVQYF.